This T cell receptor beta chain was found in a study of T cells expressing NK-cell markers. General study points: It was still unclear whether expanded NKG2C+ T cell clones were HCMV specific. Topping the CD3+CD56-NKG2C+ fraction as well were these clonotypes, in a handful of donors.

Reanalyzing the 5' RACE reads, TCRdb keeps one entry per CDR3 protein, without DNA. There are fewer than 200,000 distinct CDR3 sequences in the sample, with 15% to 20% held by the top ten. Looked up from germline, CDR1 is MNHEY and CDR2 is SMNVEV (reference sequence). This CDR3 spans 18 amino acids. With regard to this clonotype: What it binds is unknown.

The receptor's source is a woman between 18 and 75 years old in good health. This chain connects TRBV27 to TRBJ1-4; TCRdb outputs TRBD1, but without DNA this stays unchecked. Sequenced: blood T cells: a sorted CD56 or NKG2C T cell subset, CD4+ or CD8+ T cells, or bulk PBMC T cells (not recorded which). Here the CDR3 reads CASSSDRPLLPTNEKLFF.